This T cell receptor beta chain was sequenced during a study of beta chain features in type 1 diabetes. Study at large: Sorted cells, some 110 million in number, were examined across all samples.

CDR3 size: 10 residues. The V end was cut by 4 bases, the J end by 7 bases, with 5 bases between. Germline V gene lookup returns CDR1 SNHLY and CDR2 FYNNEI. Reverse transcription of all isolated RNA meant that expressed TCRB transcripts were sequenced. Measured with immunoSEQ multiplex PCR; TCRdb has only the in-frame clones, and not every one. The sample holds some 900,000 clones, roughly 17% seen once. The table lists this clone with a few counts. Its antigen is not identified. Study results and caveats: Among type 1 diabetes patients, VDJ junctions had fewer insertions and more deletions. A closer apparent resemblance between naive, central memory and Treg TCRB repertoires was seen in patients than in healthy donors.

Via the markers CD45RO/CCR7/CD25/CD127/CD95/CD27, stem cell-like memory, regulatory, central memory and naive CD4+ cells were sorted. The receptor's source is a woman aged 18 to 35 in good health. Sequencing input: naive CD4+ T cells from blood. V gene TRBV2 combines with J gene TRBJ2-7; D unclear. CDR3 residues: CASSGQEQYF. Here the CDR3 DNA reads TGTGCCAGCAGTGGACAAGAGCAGTACTTC.